This T cell receptor (beta chain) was obtained from a study of cytomegalovirus exposure and HLA in healthy donors. Study-wide results and limits: A prior analysis recorded that most TCR beta V segments were productive about 87% or about 30% of the time. Most CMV-associated TCR beta chains appeared HLA-restricted in a later analysis.

PCR amplification relied on 60 Vbeta primers (plus 13 Jbeta primers). TCRdb's table, derived via immunoSEQ multiplex PCR, lists solely in-frame clones and lacks some. This sample has roughly 140,000 clones, with around 77% found just once. Note on this clone: What it recognizes is unknown.

This CDR3 spans 15 amino acids. V shed 3 bases, J shed 3 bases, and the junction held 6 bases outside the gene matches. In germline, CDR1 is SGHVS, CDR2 FNYEAQ. This chain uses TRBV7-6 with TRBJ2-3; TRBD2 agrees at 7 bases. This TCR was sampled from a woman aged 45 to 65 in good health and CMV-seronegative. The source material was PBMCs. The CDR3: CASSLLGGGTDTQYF. CDR3 sequence (DNA): TGTGCCAGCAGCTTGTTGGGCGGGGGAACAGATACGCAGTATTTT.